This T cell receptor (beta chain) was sequenced for a study of T cells in Graves' hyperthyroidism and ophthalmopathy. Study findings and constraints: The blood repertoire included most of the expanded thyroid clonotypes above 0.001.

Amplified TCR beta CDR3 regions derived from RNA transcripts. First-round RT-PCR with HTBI primers amplified the TCR CDR3 region. TCRdb reanalysed the multiplex PCR reads using MiXCR and keeps one entry per CDR3 protein. The sample yields around 480,000 distinct CDR3 sequences, approximately 15% seen once. The sample holds many counts of this clonotype. No antigen is known for it. There are 13 residues in the CDR3. Germline V gives CDR1 DFQATT, CDR2 SNEGSKA (reference sequence). The V gene lost 1 base and the J gene lost 4 bases, with 10 bases spanning the gap. The authors deemed Graves' hyperthyroidism stable absent ophthalmopathy progression within 18 months.

V gene TRBV20-1 combines with J gene TRBJ2-5; D perhaps matches TRBD1 (6 bases). Sequencing was done on a sample of blood. The TCR was taken from a woman aged 18-35 years with Graves' hyperthyroidism. CDR3 sequence: CSARGGRGETQYF. CDR3 DNA: TGCAGTGCTAGAGGGGGCAGGGGAGAGACCCAGTACTTC.